Below, 29 T cell receptor beta chains from the same sample are listed, as sequenced in a study of CD4 and CD8 cells across lung adenocarcinoma regions. TCRdb re-called the PCR reads through MiXCR, storing one row per CDR3 protein. Of fewer than 4,500 distinct CDR3 sequences detected, about 65% appear once; the ten largest clones hold 18%. The specimen sequenced was CD8+ T cells from the margin of a lung tumor. Every receptor here comes from a female donor with lung adenocarcinoma. The CD4 and CD8 labels of this study may be unreliable.

This sequence joins TRBV7-2 and TRBJ2-1, with 12 nucleotides matching TRBD2. V shed 2 bases and J 5 bases; nucleotides not matched to a gene: 7. CDR1 and CDR2 (germline): SGHTA, FQGNSA. CDR3 size: 17 residues. The CDR3 region is CASSLRGRTSGNNEQFF. Here the CDR3 DNA reads TGTGCCAGCAGCTTACGGGGCCGGACTAGCGGGAACAATGAGCAGTTCTTC. Supplemented by reference TRBV7-2 and TRBJ2-1, the full variable domain reads GAGVSQSPSNKVTEKGKDVELRCDPISGHTALYWYRQSLGQGLEFLIYFQGNSAPDKSGLPSDRFSAERTGGSVSTLTIQRTQQEDSAVYLCASSLRGRTSGNNEQFFGPGTRLTVL.

The chain combines TRBV6-1 with TRBJ2-3; D uncertain. Germline loops: CDR1 MNHNS, CDR2 SASEGT. The CDR3 has 14 amino acids. V gave up 1 base and J gave up 4 bases, with 9 bases separating them. The CDR3 here is CASSEVSGSDTQYF. As DNA, the CDR3 is TGTGCCAGCAGTGAAGTATCGGGTTCAGATACGCAGTATTTT.

The rearrangement joins TRBV7-2 to TRBJ2-5, with 7 bases matching TRBD2. The CDR3 spans 15 residues. The germline V gene encodes CDR1 SGHTA and CDR2 FQGNSA. J was trimmed by 5 bases and V by 5 bases; bases with no gene match: 11. The CDR3 here is CASSLLAAGRETQYF. The CDR3 coding sequence is TGTGCCAGCAGCCTCCTAGCGGCCGGGAGGGAGACCCAGTACTTC.

This clonotype was seen more than once but under ten times. This rearrangement joins TRBV6-1 to TRBJ2-2, with TRBD2 matching 8 bases. The CDR3 has 16 residues. The V gene's germline CDR1 is MNHNS and CDR2 SASEGT. With 3 bases clipped from V and 1 base from J, the junction kept 4 bases outside the gene matches. CDR3 in amino acids: CASSDSGTVNTGELFF. The CDR3 bases are TGTGCCAGCAGTGATAGCGGGACGGTGAACACCGGGGAGCTGTTTTTT.

The CDR3 sequence is CASSEAPDSATDTQYF. CDR3 nucleotides: TGTGCCAGCAGTGAAGCGCCTGATTCGGCCACAGATACGCAGTATTTT. The gene calls are TRBV6-1 and TRBJ2-3, with D hard to call. CDR1 is MNHNS and CDR2 is SASEGT in the germline V gene. V shed 0 bases and J shed 2 bases, with 12 bases lying between them. The CDR3 runs to 16 residues.

In its sample, this clonotype was seen a few times. The chain is built from TRBV6-1 and TRBJ2-7, with a tentative D call TRBD1 (6 bases). The V end was cut by 1 base, the J end by 0 bases, with 10 bases between. The germline V gene encodes CDR1 MNHNS and CDR2 SASEGT. The CDR3 has 15 amino acids. This CDR3 reads CASSEGDISSYEQYF. CDR3 nucleotides: TGTGCCAGCAGTGAAGGGGACATCAGCTCCTACGAGCAGTACTTC.

A few counts support this clonotype. The junction departs from the called germline gene at one end, perhaps through a read error. V is TRBV6-5 and J is TRBJ2-1; no clear D gene. Germline assignment: CDR1 MNHEY and CDR2 SVGAGI. The CDR3 spans 13 residues. The CDR3 sequence is CASSNSVTGEQFF. The CDR3, as DNA: TGTGCCAGCAGTAACTCGGTGACGGGCGAGCAGTTCTTC.

The chain joins TRBV27 to TRBJ1-2; D ambiguous. This CDR3 region has 13 residues. V shed 6 bases and J shed 1 base, with 9 bases lying between them. Germline V gives CDR1 MNHEY, CDR2 SMNVEV (reference sequence). CDR3 coding DNA: TGTGCCAGCAGGAAATCAGATAACTATGGCTACACCTTC. Encoded protein: CASRKSDNYGYTF.

This CDR3 is CASSYQGFYEQYF. CDR3 nucleotides: TGTGCCAGCAGTTACCAGGGTTTCTACGAGCAGTACTTC. V gene TRBV6-5 combines with J gene TRBJ2-5, with D tentatively TRBD1 (5 bases). Gene TRBJ2-7 matches the end of the DNA better, so the J call may be wrong. CDR1 and CDR2 from the germline V gene are MNHEY and SVGAGI. The CDR3 loop spans 13 amino acids.

The count of this clonotype is one. The chain has TRBV6-1 and TRBJ2-5; 9 bases match TRBD2. Germline V CDR1 and CDR2: MNHNS, SASEGT. CDR3 length: 16 amino acids. J gave up 5 bases and V 5 bases, and 12 bases lay outside the gene matches. This CDR3 reads CASSPGSSGAGETQYF. CDR3 sequence (DNA): TGTGCCAGCAGTCCCGGGTCTAGCGGGGCTGGGGAGACCCAGTACTTC.

The genes are TRBV10-1 and TRBJ1-1; possibly TRBD1 for D (5 bases). The length of the CDR3 is 16 residues. The V end was cut by 2 bases, the J end by 1 base, with 14 bases between. Per the germline V gene, CDR1 is WNHNN and CDR2 is SYGVQD (reference sequence). CDR3 amino acids: CASSETPQGSNTEAFF. CDR3 coding DNA: TGCGCCAGCAGTGAGACTCCGCAGGGATCGAACACTGAAGCTTTCTTT.

V usage is TRBV7-2 and J usage is TRBJ1-2; a weak D match, TRBD1 (5 bases). V was cut by 4 bases and J by 2 bases, with 14 bases left in between. Germline V lookup: CDR1 SGHTA, CDR2 FQGNSA. The CDR3 runs to 15 residues. For the CDR3, the DNA is TGTGCCAGCAGCTCAGGGTTAGGAAGGAACTATGGCTACACCTTC. It translates to CASSSGLGRNYGYTF.

In its sample, this clonotype was seen a few times. The genes are TRBV6-5 and TRBJ2-1, with D possibly TRBD1 on 6 matching bases. Germline V gene lookup returns CDR1 MNHEY and CDR2 SVGAGI. The CDR3 runs to 19 residues. V lost 0 bases and J 1 base, leaving 19 bases between the germline ends. CDR3 bases: TGTGCCAGCAGTTACTCGATCACAGGGTTTGGCGGTTCCTACAATGAGCAGTTCTTC. It yields the protein CASSYSITGFGGSYNEQFF.

As regards this clonotype: At one boundary the junction diverges from the germline segment, which might be a read error. V and J are TRBV5-3 and TRBJ2-3; 7 bases map to TRBD1. TRBV5-3 is flagged as an ORF with uncertain function. This CDR3 is built from 14 residues. CDR3 residues: CARTRGRWKDTQYF. The CDR3 region has the DNA TGTGCCAGAACTAGGGGGCGCTGGAAAGATACCCAGTATTTT.

DNA of the CDR3: TGTGCCAGCAGCCCTATGACTAGAAGCACAGATACGCAGTATTTT. Residues: CASSPMTRSTDTQYF. The V call is TRBV7-2, the J call TRBJ2-3; TRBD2 is a possible D gene (6 bases). Trimming took off 5 bases at V and 0 bases at J, with 12 bases between the two ends. Germline V gives CDR1 SGHTA, CDR2 FQGNSA. This CDR3 is 15 amino acids long.

This clonotype ranks as medium-sized (0.01 to 0.1%). V is TRBV6-5 and J is TRBJ2-1, with D hard to call. Trimming left V 2 bases short and J 11 bases short, with 7 bases between. The CDR3 has 11 residues. CDR1 MNHEY and CDR2 SVGAGI come from the germline V gene. This CDR3 reads CASSYGLKQFF. DNA for the CDR3: TGTGCCAGCAGTTACGGGCTGAAGCAGTTCTTC.

This clonotype was detected only a few times. The rearrangement joins TRBV12-3 or TRBV12-4 to TRBJ2-2, with 8 bases identical to TRBD2. CDR3 length equals 14 residues. V dropped 2 bases and J dropped 5; count of bases not matched to a gene: 1. CDR3 sequence reads: CASSLTGGTGELFF. CDR3 sequence (DNA): TGTGCCAGCAGTTTAACGGGAGGGACCGGGGAGCTGTTTTTT.

Regarding this clonotype: One end of the junction does not line up with germline, which may come from a read error. The gene calls are TRBV6-4 and TRBJ2-5, with a weak D call TRBD2 (7 bases). The CDR3 consists of 16 residues. Germline V CDR1 and CDR2: MRHNA, SNTAGT. CDR3 sequence: CASGARGGGQPETQYF. In DNA form, the CDR3 reads TGTGCCAGCGGGGCTAGAGGGGGAGGGCAGCCAGAGACGCAGTATTTC.

This chain uses TRBV6-1 with TRBJ2-3; D is possibly TRBD1 (5 bases). Judging by the DNA end, TRBJ2-7 fits better; the J call may be wrong. This CDR3 is 14 amino acids long. Germline CDR1 and CDR2: MNHNS and SASEGT. This chain's CDR3 is CAGSGARAQDTQYF. DNA of the CDR3: TGTGCGGGCAGTGGGGCCCGTGCTCAAGATACGCAGTACTTC.

This clonotype was picked up a small number of times. The chain links TRBV6-1 to TRBJ2-7; TRBD1 agrees at 8 bases. Losses at the gene ends were 6 bases for V and 5 bases for J; bases not matched to a gene: 9. This CDR3 region has 14 residues. Germline lookup yields CDR1 MNHNS and CDR2 SASEGT. CDR3 sequence reads: CASRLLGQGNEQYF. The CDR3 DNA is TGTGCCAGCAGGCTCCTTGGACAGGGCAACGAGCAGTACTTC.

The sample holds a few counts of this clonotype. The CDR3 DNA sequence: TGTGCCAGCAGTTACTCAGGCTTGGCTAGCGGGATCCTCTTCGAGCAGTACTTC. Translation gives CASSYSGLASGILFEQYF. V is TRBV6-5 and J is TRBJ2-1; 9 nucleotides match TRBD2. The J call may be in error: the DNA end matches TRBJ2-7 better. Looked up from germline, CDR1 is MNHEY and CDR2 is SVGAGI. The CDR3 loop spans 18 amino acids.

Only one count was recorded for this clonotype. As DNA, the CDR3 is TGCGCCAGCAGCCAGCTGGCCTCTGGAAACACCATATATTTT. Its translation is CASSQLASGNTIYF. V and J are TRBV4-1 and TRBJ1-3; D gene unclear. V was trimmed by 3 bases and J by 0 bases, leaving 6 bases between them. CDR1 and CDR2 from the germline V gene are MGHRA and YSYEKL. The CDR3 covers 14 residues.

The rearrangement joins TRBV6-1 to TRBJ2-4; D tentatively reads TRBD1 or TRBD2 (6 bases each). The J call could be wrong; TRBJ2-3 is a better fit for the DNA end. The CDR3 runs to 15 residues. Germline V gene sequence: CDR1 MNHNS, CDR2 SASEGT. CDR3 bases: TGTGCCAGCAGTGAGGGGATGGGGGGCAAAAACATTCAGTATTTT. The encoded protein is CASSEGMGGKNIQYF.

This chain uses TRBV4-3 with TRBJ2-1, with 8 bases identical to TRBD2. The CDR3 has 15 residues. Germline CDR1 reads LGHNA; CDR2 reads YSLEER. Trimming at V came to 0 bases and at J to 5 bases, leaving 3 bases not matched to a gene. Here the CDR3 reads CASSQEGLGNNEQFF. CDR3 in DNA: TGCGCCAGCAGCCAAGAGGGACTAGGCAACAATGAGCAGTTCTTC.

The rearrangement joins TRBV10-2 to TRBJ2-3; D might be TRBD1 or TRBD2, each matching 6 bases. The J call is in doubt because the DNA end fits TRBJ2-7 better. This CDR3 contains 14 residues. Germline CDR1 reads WSHSY; CDR2 reads SAAADI. The CDR3, as DNA: TGCGCGGGGCTCGGGGGCCGTGCCACAGATACGCAGTACTTC. Residues: CAGLGGRATDTQYF.

The chain uses TRBV7-8 and TRBJ2-1; D possibly uses TRBD1 or TRBD2 (5 bases each). Germline values: CDR1 SGHVS, CDR2 FQNEAQ. V lost 5 bases and J 0 bases, leaving 14 bases between the germline ends. CDR3 length: 16 residues. The CDR3 loop reads CASSRRQGTSYNEQFF. The CDR3 nucleotides are TGTGCCAGCAGCAGACGACAAGGGACCTCCTACAATGAGCAGTTCTTC.

With respect to this clonotype: The junction and the germline gene differ at one end; a read error may be behind it. V is TRBV6-1 and J is TRBJ2-4; 8 bases fit TRBD1. CDR3 length: 15 residues. Germline CDR1 and CDR2: MNHNS and SASEGT. CDR3 amino acids: CASSAGQGATDTQYF. The DNA of the CDR3 is TGTGCCAGCAGTGCGGGGCAGGGGGCCACAGACACGCAGTACTTT.

The chain recombines TRBV6-1 with TRBJ2-7, with TRBD2 matching over 8 bases. CDR1 is MNHNS, CDR2 SASEGT, per germline. The CDR3 is 15 amino acids. The J segment lost 2 bases and the V segment lost 5 bases, leaving 8 bases of the junction unmatched. The CDR3 DNA sequence: TGTGCCAGCAGTTCGAAGCGGGAGCGAACCTACGAGCAGTACTTC. Its translation: CASSSKRERTYEQYF.

The chain recombines TRBV7-2 with TRBJ2-1, with 7 bases identical to TRBD2. J lost 5 bases, V lost 5 bases, and 9 bases had no gene match. Per the germline V gene, CDR1 is SGHTA and CDR2 is FQGNSA. This CDR3 region has 15 residues. This CDR3 is CASSLTLTSDNEQFF. CDR3 DNA: TGTGCCAGCAGCCTAACATTAACTAGCGACAATGAGCAGTTCTTC.